Presented here are 24 T cell receptor beta chains from one specimen sequenced in a study of shared clonotypes between healthy human individuals (dated by TCRdb to about 2020). Receptor libraries were prepared by the immunoSEQ multiplex PCR assay. The source is immuneACCESS, and TCRdb retained only in-frame sequences with V and J called. Part of the clones is not carried over; for the studies checked, unresolved V genes explain less than half of this, and the remainder is unexplained. This sample holds 2 million to 2.5 million clones; just under 95% were observed only once. Jointly, the top ten make up about 0.41% of the sample. The sequenced sample consisted of naive CD4+ T cells from PBMCs. The cell subset or site label for this specimen denotes: CD45RA+ positively selected. Every receptor here comes from a man aged 18 to 35 in good health. Some clones in this sample may be carry-over from other donors' samples.

With respect to this clone: An end of the junction does not agree with germline; a read error may underlie this. V usage is TRBV5-5 and J usage is TRBJ2-1; the D is unclear. The germline V gene encodes CDR1 SGHKS and CDR2 YYEKEE (reference sequence). This CDR3 region has 16 residues. CDR3: CASSLEVAAIYDEQFF. For the CDR3, the DNA is TGTGCCAGCAGCTTGGAGGTAGCCGCAATCTACGATGAGCAGTTCTTC.

This clone was seen once. The chain is built from TRBV5-6 and TRBJ2-1; the D is unclear. V was shortened by 5 bases and J by 4 bases, with 19 bases between the two germline ends. This CDR3 is built from 16 residues. Germline CDR1 SGHDT, CDR2 YYEEEE. The CDR3 region is CASSIESVAAYNEQFF. CDR3 nucleotides: TGTGCCAGCAGTATTGAGAGCGTCGCCGCTTACAATGAGCAGTTCTTC.

CDR3 protein: CASSVGTGTMPYTNYGYTF. CDR3 coding DNA: TGTGCCAGCAGCGTAGGGACAGGAACAATGCCGTATACTAACTATGGCTACACCTTC. V gene TRBV9 combines with J gene TRBJ1-2, with 7 bases fitting TRBD1. The germline V gene has CDR1 SGDLS and CDR2 YYNGEE. Trimming removed 0 bases from V and 0 bases from J; junction bases left unmatched: 14. The CDR3 has 19 amino acids.

V and J are TRBV5-5 and TRBJ1-3, with a weak D call TRBD1 (5 bases). V lost 0 bases and J 0 bases, leaving 10 bases between the germline ends. The CDR3 is 16 amino acids. Germline values: CDR1 SGHKS, CDR2 YYEKEE (reference sequence). CDR3 coding DNA: TGTGCCAGCAGCTTGGCCGGACACCCCTCTGGAAACACCATATATTTT. As protein: CASSLAGHPSGNTIYF.

The chain employs TRBV7-7 and TRBJ2-1; perhaps TRBD1 as D (5 bases). Germline V gene lookup returns CDR1 SSHAT and CDR2 FNYEAQ (reference sequence). This CDR3 spans 13 amino acids. The V end lost 0 bases, the J end lost 8 bases, and 8 bases lay between the germline ends. For the CDR3, the DNA is TGTGCCAGCAGCTTAGCGCAGGGCGATGAGCAGTTCTTC. It codes for CASSLAQGDEQFF.

CDR3 DNA sequence: TGCAGCGTTGAAGGGGATCGGGGAGTCAACTATGGCTACACCTTC. It encodes CSVEGDRGVNYGYTF. The chain couples TRBV29-1 to TRBJ1-2; D not resolved. Germline assignment: CDR1 SQVTM and CDR2 ANQGSEA. The germline V and J ends were trimmed by 1 base and 2 bases, with 14 bases remaining between them. This CDR3 spans 15 amino acids.

The rearrangement links TRBV28 to TRBJ1-1; D perhaps matches TRBD1 (5 bases). This CDR3 region has 16 residues. Per germline, CDR1 MDHEN and CDR2 SYDVKM. Trimming removed 6 bases at V and 0 bases at J, with 17 bases between. The CDR3 loop is CASSRGGSFMNTEAFF. CDR3 bases: TGTGCCAGCAGCCGGGGGGGTTCTTTCATGAACACTGAAGCTTTCTTT. Filled out from reference TRBV28 and TRBJ1-1, the complete variable domain reads DVKVTQSSRYLVKRTGEKVFLECVQDMDHENMFWYRQDPGLGLRLIYFSYDVKMKEKGDIPEGYSVSREKKERFSLILESASTNQTSMYLCASSRGGSFMNTEAFFGQGTRLTVV.

The chain is built from TRBV27 and TRBJ2-5; 8 nucleotides line up with TRBD2. Trimming cost V 4 bases and J 4 bases; bases outside gene matches: 8. This CDR3 region has 15 residues. Germline CDR1 and CDR2: MNHEY and SMNVEV (reference sequence). The CDR3 DNA reads as TGTGCCAGCAGTTCTCCAGCGGGAGACGGAGAGACCCAGTACTTC. It is translated as CASSSPAGDGETQYF.

As concerns this clone: The same CDR3 is also encoded by other DNA sequences in this sample. The V and J genes are TRBV5-1 and TRBJ2-7; unclear D gene. CDR1 SGHRS and CDR2 YFSETQ come from the germline V gene. The CDR3 contains 13 residues. Trimming pared 0 bases from V and 4 bases from J, leaving 8 bases between. The CDR3, as DNA: TGCGCCAGCAGCTTGGTGGGTGAATACGAGCAGTACTTC. Translated: CASSLVGEYEQYF.

The V and J genes are TRBV29-1 and TRBJ2-2; 7 bases fit TRBD2. The CDR3 consists of 14 residues. The V gene's germline CDR1 is SQVTM and CDR2 ANQGSEA. Germline trimming cut 4 bases from V and 5 bases from J; bases unmatched to any gene: 7. CDR3 nucleotides: TGCAGCGTTGGAGAGCAGGGAGGGACCGGGGAGCTGTTTTTT. This codes for CSVGEQGGTGELFF.

The chain employs TRBV19 and TRBJ2-7; D call uncertain. The CDR3 length is 11 residues. Germline CDR1 reads LNHDA; CDR2 reads SQIVND (reference sequence). V lost 4 bases and J lost 4, with 5 bases in between. This chain's CDR3 is CASSSEYEQYF. In DNA, the CDR3 is TGTGCCAGTAGTAGCGAGTACGAGCAGTACTTC.

This chain links TRBV19 with TRBJ2-3, with 9 nucleotides matching TRBD2. In germline, CDR1 is LNHDA, CDR2 SQIVND (reference sequence). The CDR3 has 17 amino acids. Germline trimming cut 3 bases from V and 0 bases from J; bases unmatched to any gene: 7. The CDR3 region is CASSISALAGSTDTQYF. The CDR3, as DNA: TGTGCCAGTAGTATTAGCGCGCTAGCGGGAAGCACAGATACGCAGTATTTT.

The chain has TRBV27 and TRBJ1-2; TRBD1 might be the D (6 bases). The length of the CDR3 is 14 residues. CDR1 and CDR2 (germline): MNHEY, SMNVEV (reference sequence). With 4 bases removed from V and 8 bases from J, the gap between germline ends came to 17 bases. The CDR3 coding sequence is TGTGCCAGCAGTTGGGGGCAGGGGCGGTTGGGCTACACCTTC. Translation gives CASSWGQGRLGYTF.

This chain links TRBV14 with TRBJ2-7, with D possibly being TRBD2 (5 bases). The CDR3 runs to 15 residues. Germline lookup yields CDR1 SGHDN and CDR2 FVKESK. V was shortened by 4 bases and J by 7 bases, with 20 bases between the two germline ends. The CDR3 loop reads CASSPLTQPWREQYF. As DNA, the CDR3 is TGTGCCAGCAGCCCGTTGACACAGCCGTGGAGGGAGCAGTACTTC.

The J gene is TRBJ2-1, the V gene TRBV7-9; the D gene is possibly TRBD1 (6 bases). The V end lost 2 bases, the J end lost 16 bases, and 21 bases lay between the germline ends. CDR3 length equals 14 residues. CDR1 SEHNR and CDR2 FQNEAQ come from the germline V gene (reference sequence). The CDR3 sequence: CASSLWDSEDSYFF. CDR3 DNA sequence: TGTGCCAGCAGCTTATGGGATAGTGAGGACAGCTACTTCTTC.

In DNA form, the CDR3 reads TGTGCCTGGAGTGTGAAGGGGGCAAACACTGAAGCTTTCTTT. Its translation: CAWSVKGANTEAFF. The chain is built from TRBV30 and TRBJ1-1; 7 bases are shared with TRBD1. The V and J ends lost 0 bases and 2 bases, in that order; junction bases with no gene match: 3. The CDR3 spans 14 residues. CDR1 GTSNPN and CDR2 SVGIG come from the germline V gene (reference sequence).

The chain carries TRBV5-1 and TRBJ2-6; weak D call: TRBD2 (5 bases). CDR3 size: 17 residues. The germline CDR1 and CDR2 sequences are SGHRS and YFSETQ. V lost 4 bases and J 4 bases, leaving 18 bases between the germline ends. Here the CDR3 DNA reads TGCGCCAGCAGCGGCCTGGGAGCAGACACCGGGGCCAACGTCCTGACTTTC. Translation gives CASSGLGADTGANVLTF.

The chain links TRBV7-7 to TRBJ2-1; maybe TRBD2 (5 bases). Germline V gives CDR1 SSHAT, CDR2 FNYEAQ (reference sequence). The V end was cut by 5 bases, the J end by 7 bases, with 21 bases between. The CDR3 is 16 amino acids. CDR3 bases: TGTGCCAGCAGCCCCAGACCTCGCGGGTCGCGGAATGAGCAGTTCTTC. This encodes CASSPRPRGSRNEQFF.

As DNA, the CDR3 is TGTGCCAGCAGCTTTCAGACAGGGAACTACGAGCAGTACTTC. Translating gives CASSFQTGNYEQYF. V and J are TRBV7-2 and TRBJ2-7; TRBD1 agrees at 7 bases. Germline V gene sequence: CDR1 SGHTA, CDR2 FQGNSA. This CDR3 has 14 amino acids. Trimming cost V 3 bases and J 3 bases; bases outside gene matches: 5.

This CDR3 reads CASSSPGRAVTGELFF. CDR3 in DNA: TGTGCCAGCAGCTCCCCCGGGCGGGCGGTCACCGGGGAGCTGTTTTTT. The chain has TRBV5-4 and TRBJ2-2; weak D call: TRBD2 (5 bases). This CDR3 is built from 16 residues. Germline V gene lookup returns CDR1 SGHNT and CDR2 YYREEE (reference sequence). V was pared by 3 bases and J by 4 bases, with 16 bases between.

This chain links TRBV6-4 with TRBJ1-2; D may be TRBD1 (5 bases). V lost 3 bases to trimming and J lost 7 bases, with 21 bases between them. This CDR3 comprises 16 residues. CDR1 and CDR2 (germline): MRHNA, SNTAGT. CDR3 DNA: TGTGCCAGCAGTGATACACTAAGGGGAAGATGGTCTGGCTACACCTTC. Its translation: CASSDTLRGRWSGYTF.

For this clone: This sample includes further DNA sequences coding for the same CDR3. The chain couples TRBV6-5 to TRBJ1-4, with D hard to call. Deletions cut 6 bases from V and 0 bases from J, with 11 bases between. CDR3 size: 15 residues. CDR1 MNHEY and CDR2 SVGAGI come from the germline V gene. The CDR3 protein is CASSPGGATNEKLFF. In nucleotides, the CDR3 is TGTGCCAGCAGCCCGGGAGGTGCAACTAATGAAAAACTGTTTTTT.

The V and J genes are TRBV7-2 and TRBJ1-2; 10 nucleotides match TRBD1. With 2 bases clipped from V and 7 bases from J, the junction kept 7 bases outside the gene matches. Germline CDR1 reads SGHTA; CDR2 reads FQGNSA. CDR3 length equals 15 residues. In nucleotides, the CDR3 is TGTGCCAGCAGCTTAATCCGGGACAGGGGATCTGGCTACACCTTC. Translating gives CASSLIRDRGSGYTF.

V gene TRBV5-5 combines with J gene TRBJ1-3; 7 positions agree with TRBD1. In germline, CDR1 is SGHKS, CDR2 YYEKEE (reference sequence). The ends lost 2 bases at V and 9 bases at J; junction bases unmatched: 11. This CDR3 is built from 15 residues. CDR3 amino acids: CASSFRQGGDGTIYF. In DNA, the CDR3 is TGTGCCAGCAGCTTCAGACAGGGCGGTGACGGCACCATATATTTT.